This record looks at one T cell receptor beta chain sequence and its context. The data stem from a study of blood T cell repertoires in COVID-19. Study overall: Specimens from acute and convalescent COVID-19 originated in the United States, Italy and Spain.

The table came from immunoSEQ multiplex PCR; TCRdb's copy has only in-frame clones and leaves some out. Here the sample spans about 62,000 clones, approximately 80% being singletons. J was trimmed by 6 bases and V by 5 bases; bases with no gene match: 16. CDR3 length: 17 amino acids. CDR1 SEHNR and CDR2 FQNEAQ come from the germline V gene (reference sequence). The chain uses TRBV7-9 and TRBJ2-3; 8 positions agree with TRBD2. Sequenced input: peripheral blood. This clonotype was sampled from a woman older than 75 with active or convalescent COVID-19. CDR3 sequence reads: CASSPITGLVNTDTQYF. CDR3 nucleotide sequence: TGTGCCAGCAGCCCAATCACGGGACTAGTAAATACTGATACGCAGTATTTT.